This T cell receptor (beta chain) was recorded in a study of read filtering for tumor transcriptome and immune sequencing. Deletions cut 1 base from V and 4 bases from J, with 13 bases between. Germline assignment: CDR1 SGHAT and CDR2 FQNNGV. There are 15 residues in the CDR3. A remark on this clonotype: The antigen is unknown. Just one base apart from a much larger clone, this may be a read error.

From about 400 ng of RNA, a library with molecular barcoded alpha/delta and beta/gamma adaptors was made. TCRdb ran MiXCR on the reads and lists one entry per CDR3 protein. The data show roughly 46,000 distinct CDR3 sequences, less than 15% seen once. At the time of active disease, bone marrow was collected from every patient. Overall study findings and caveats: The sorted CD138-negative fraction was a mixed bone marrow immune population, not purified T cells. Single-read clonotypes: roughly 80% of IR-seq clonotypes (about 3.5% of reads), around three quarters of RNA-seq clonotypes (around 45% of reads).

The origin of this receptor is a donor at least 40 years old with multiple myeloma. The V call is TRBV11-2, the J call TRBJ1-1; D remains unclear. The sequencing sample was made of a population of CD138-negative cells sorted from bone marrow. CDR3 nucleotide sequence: TGTGCCAGCAGCTTAGTGAGTGATCCGGGCACTGAAGCTTTCTTT. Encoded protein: CASSLVSDPGTEAFF.